Sequencing of this T cell receptor (beta chain) was carried out in a study of T cells in Graves' hyperthyroidism and ophthalmopathy. This clonotype was observed a handful of times. The source material, RNA transcripts, was used to amplify TCR beta CDR3 regions. A first-round RT-PCR of the TCR CDR3 used the HTBI primer set. One entry per CDR3 protein, called by TCRdb with MiXCR from the multiplex PCR reads. The data show around 340,000 distinct CDR3 sequences, around 16% seen once. This CDR3 is built from 14 residues. V dropped 2 bases and J dropped 6 bases, with 10 bases sitting between them. Germline CDR1 reads SGHTA; CDR2 reads FQGTGA. Patients having uncontrolled infection, another autoimmune disease, pregnancy or lactation were not included. Using 9.5 to 10 ml of fresh peripheral blood, PBMCs were prepared.

The genes are TRBV7-3 and TRBJ2-2, with D perhaps assigned TRBD1 or TRBD2 (5 bases each). This sequence originates from a young man with Graves' hyperthyroidism. Source material: blood. CDR3 DNA: TGTGCCAGCAGCTTAGACGTGGGGGCCGGGGAGCTGTTTTTT. It is translated as CASSLDVGAGELFF.